These 27 T cell receptor beta chains were sequenced from one sample in a study of shared clonotypes between healthy human individuals. Sequenced by immunoSEQ multiplex PCR; TCRdb stores in-frame clones only, minus some. Here the sample spans 150,000 to 200,000 clones, around 63% being singletons. Input material: memory CD4+ T cells sorted from blood. Subset reported: CD45RA-negative fraction. Receptors were obtained from a man aged 25 to 40 in good health.

The chain combines TRBV5-1 with TRBJ2-5; 7 bases are a match to TRBD2. Germline V CDR1 and CDR2: SGHRS, YFSETQ. The trim removed 5 bases at V and 5 bases at J, leaving 12 bases unmatched. The CDR3 has 15 residues. The CDR3 sequence: CASSAGGRSGETQYF. CDR3 bases: TGCGCCAGCAGTGCCGGCGGGAGAAGCGGGGAGACCCAGTACTTC.

J is TRBJ2-7 and V is TRBV7-2, with D possibly being TRBD2 (5 bases). The germline gives CDR1 SGHTA, CDR2 FQGNSA. The germline V and J ends were trimmed by 1 base and 0 bases, with 10 bases remaining between them. The CDR3 contains 15 residues. In nucleotides, the CDR3 is TGTGCCAGCAGCTTAGTTTTGGGGAGCTCCTACGAGCAGTACTTC. Its translation: CASSLVLGSSYEQYF.

In its sample, this clone was seen many times. The V and J genes are TRBV6-5 and TRBJ2-1; no definite D call. CDR3 length equals 15 residues. V was shortened by 6 bases and J by 8 bases, with 20 bases between the two germline ends. Germline V gene sequence: CDR1 MNHEY, CDR2 SVGAGI. CDR3 amino acids: CASSRSSDPGYEQFF. The DNA for the CDR3 is TGTGCCAGCAGCCGCTCGTCGGACCCTGGTTATGAGCAGTTCTTC.

This clone was recorded once. The V and J genes are TRBV9 and TRBJ1-1; TRBD1 matches at 7 bases. The V gene's germline CDR1 is SGDLS and CDR2 YYNGEE. The CDR3 has 16 residues. V shed 0 bases, J shed 2 bases, and the junction held 7 bases outside the gene matches. The CDR3 is CASSVEEGAINTEAFF. The CDR3 region has the DNA TGTGCCAGCAGCGTAGAAGAGGGGGCAATTAACACTGAAGCTTTCTTT.

The chain carries TRBV4-3 and TRBJ2-7; 10 positions match TRBD2. The V segment lost 3 bases and the J segment 2 bases; nucleotides outside the gene matches: 10. The CDR3 covers 17 residues. Germline CDR1 LGHNA, CDR2 YSLEER. The CDR3 protein is CASSQYHAGLAAYEQYF. The CDR3 nucleotides are TGCGCCAGCAGCCAGTACCACGCAGGACTAGCGGCCTACGAGCAGTACTTC.

This clone was detected only a few times. The chain uses TRBV5-4 and TRBJ1-2; D call uncertain. The germline V gene encodes CDR1 SGHNT and CDR2 YYREEE (reference sequence). V was shortened by 0 bases and J by 6 bases, with 12 bases between the two germline ends. The CDR3 length is 14 residues. CDR3 nucleotide sequence: TGTGCCAGCAGCTTGGACGTATTGAGGGATGGCTACACCTTC. Its protein product is CASSLDVLRDGYTF.

The rearrangement joins TRBV9 to TRBJ2-5; possible D gene TRBD1, 7 bases. The V end was cut by 0 bases, the J end by 5 bases, with 11 bases between. Germline-derived CDR1 and CDR2 are SGDLS and YYNGEE. The CDR3 consists of 14 residues. The CDR3 sequence: CASSVATGRETQYF. The CDR3 bases are TGTGCCAGCAGCGTAGCGACAGGGAGGGAGACCCAGTACTTC.

For the CDR3, the DNA is TGTGCCAGCAGCTCGGAGGGTCGTGGCTACACCTTC. Translated, it gives CASSSEGRGYTF. V usage is TRBV11-2 and J usage is TRBJ1-2; D is uncertain. This CDR3 region has 12 residues. V gave up 4 bases and J gave up 7 bases, with 10 bases separating them. Germline-derived CDR1 and CDR2 are SGHAT and FQNNGV.

V and J are TRBV5-1 and TRBJ2-3; 14 nucleotides agree with TRBD2. The CDR3 has 19 amino acids. After removal of 0 bases from V and 1 base from J, the junction contained 7 bases not matched to a gene. Germline V CDR1 and CDR2: SGHRS, YFSETQ. CDR3 amino acids: CASSLGLAGGQIGTDTQYF. CDR3 nucleotides: TGCGCCAGCAGCTTGGGACTAGCGGGAGGGCAGATAGGCACAGATACGCAGTATTTT.

The chain is built from TRBV4-3 and TRBJ2-3, with 8 nucleotides matching TRBD2. Germline CDR1 and CDR2: LGHNA and YSLEER. Losses at the gene ends were 1 base for V and 3 bases for J; bases not matched to a gene: 6. The CDR3 consists of 16 residues. The chain's CDR3 is CASSQGTAGVTDTQYF. CDR3 DNA: TGCGCCAGCAGCCAAGGGACAGCGGGAGTGACAGATACGCAGTATTTT.

The V and J genes are TRBV27 and TRBJ1-2, with D possibly matching TRBD1 (6 bases). This CDR3 comprises 16 residues. CDR1 and CDR2 (germline): MNHEY, SMNVEV (reference sequence). Between the trimmed V and J ends, which lost 4 bases and 4 bases, there was a span of 19 bases. The CDR3 sequence: CASSSSWGAVSYGYTF. In DNA form, the CDR3 reads TGTGCCAGCAGTTCCTCTTGGGGGGCGGTCTCCTATGGCTACACCTTC.

The V call is TRBV18, the J call TRBJ2-1; no firm D call. The germline V gene encodes CDR1 KGHSH and CDR2 LQKENI. The CDR3 has 12 residues. The ends were cut back, 5 bases at V and 15 bases at J, with 17 bases in the middle. This chain's CDR3 is CASSDRALFLFF. The CDR3 DNA reads TGTGCCAGCTCAGATCGGGCTTTATTTCTGTTCTTC. Together with reference TRBV18 and TRBJ2-1, the CDR3 gives the full variable domain: NAGVMQNPRHLVRRRGQEARLRCSPMKGHSHVYWYRQLPEEGLKFMVYLQKENIIDESGMPKERFSAEFPKEGPSILRIQQVVRGDSAAYFCASSDRALFLFFGPGTRLTVL.

The V gene is TRBV14, the J gene TRBJ2-1; D is undetermined. Looked up from germline, CDR1 is SGHDN and CDR2 is FVKESK. V was shortened by 1 base and J by 12 bases, with 10 bases between the two germline ends. This CDR3 has 12 residues. The CDR3 sequence: CASSQVGVGQFF. CDR3 coding DNA: TGTGCCAGCAGCCAAGTTGGAGTCGGGCAGTTCTTC.

V and J are TRBV5-1 and TRBJ2-1; 10 nucleotides line up with TRBD2. V was clipped by 0 bases and J by 4 bases; unmatched bases: 7. In germline, CDR1 is SGHRS, CDR2 YFSETQ. The CDR3 consists of 17 residues. CDR3 sequence reads: CASSLEVSSGSYNEQFF. The CDR3 region has the DNA TGCGCCAGCAGCTTGGAGGTGTCTAGCGGGAGTTACAATGAGCAGTTCTTC.

On this clone itself: Given the absence of the conserved phenylalanine or tryptophan at the CDR3 end, a read error is likely. It is unclear where the CDR3 begins or ends on the DNA, so no DNA is shown, and the CDR3 is as TCRdb lists it. J is TRBJ2-7 and V is TRBV11-2; the D segment call TRBD2 is taken from the table without a DNA check. With termini counted, the CDR3 has 14 amino acids. Germline CDR1 and CDR2: SGHAT and FQNNGV. CDR3 sequence reads: CASSLERGGTTVLT.

The V call is TRBV19, the J call TRBJ2-3; D not certain. The CDR3 is 15 residues long. Trimming pared 4 bases from V and 3 bases from J, leaving 14 bases between. Germline V gene data show CDR1 as LNHDA and CDR2 as SQIVND (reference sequence). CDR3 nucleotides: TGTGCCAGTAGTAGCGGTGGCGGTTTGACAGATACGCAGTATTTT. It codes for CASSSGGGLTDTQYF.

The chain joins TRBV5-1 to TRBJ2-3, with TRBD1 matching 8 bases. Germline CDR1 and CDR2: SGHRS and YFSETQ. The V and J ends lost 4 bases and 4 bases, in that order; junction bases with no gene match: 8. The CDR3 extends over 15 amino acids. CDR3 in amino acids: CASSRGQGAADTQYF. As DNA, the CDR3 is TGCGCCAGCAGCCGGGGGCAGGGGGCTGCAGATACGCAGTATTTT.

The chain is built from TRBV7-3 and TRBJ1-1; 9 bases line up with TRBD1. CDR3 length equals 13 residues. Germline CDR1 SGHTA, CDR2 FQGTGA. Trimming cost V 5 bases and J 4 bases; bases outside gene matches: 2. In nucleotides, the CDR3 is TGTGCCAGCAGCGTGGACAGGGGCACTGAAGCTTTCTTT. It is translated as CASSVDRGTEAFF.

This chain links TRBV2 with TRBJ2-7, with D tentatively TRBD1 or TRBD2 (5 bases each). V lost 1 base to trimming and J lost 7 bases, with 8 bases between them. The CDR3 is made up of 12 amino acids. In germline, CDR1 is SNHLY, CDR2 FYNNEI. CDR3 bases: TGTGCCAGCAGTGAAGAGTGGGGGGAGCAGTACTTC. Translating it yields CASSEEWGEQYF.

The chain is built from TRBV14 and TRBJ2-1; D remains ambiguous. The V end was cut by 1 base, the J end by 1 base, with 5 bases between. The CDR3 is made up of 14 amino acids. The germline V gene encodes CDR1 SGHDN and CDR2 FVKESK. CDR3 bases: TGTGCCAGCAGCCAAGGGCAGTCCTACAATGAGCAGTTCTTC. Its protein is CASSQGQSYNEQFF.

This chain uses TRBV5-6 with TRBJ1-4, with unresolved D. Trimming shortened V by 4 bases and J by 2 bases, and 12 bases separated the two germline ends. In germline, CDR1 is SGHDT, CDR2 YYEEEE. This CDR3 contains 15 residues. In nucleotides, the CDR3 is TGTGCCAGCAGCCACGTGAGAGGGACTAATGAAAAACTGTTTTTT. It specifies CASSHVRGTNEKLFF.

The rearrangement joins TRBV2 to TRBJ1-5, with TRBD1 matching over 7 bases. The CDR3 extends over 15 amino acids. The germline V gene encodes CDR1 SNHLY and CDR2 FYNNEI. The V gene end was trimmed by 6 bases and the J gene end by 3 bases; junction bases not matched to a gene: 8. CDR3 loop: CASRGGQHFNQPQHF. The CDR3 nucleotides are TGTGCCAGCAGGGGGGGACAGCACTTCAATCAGCCCCAGCATTTT. Full variable domain (rest looked up from reference TRBV2 and TRBJ1-5): EPEVTQTPSHQVTQMGQEVILRCVPISNHLYFYWYRQILGQKVEFLVSFYNNEISEKSEIFDDQFSVERPDGSNFTLKIRSTKLEDSAMYFCASRGGQHFNQPQHFGDGTRLSIL.

The chain joins TRBV18 to TRBJ1-4; D gene unclear. The length of the CDR3 is 13 residues. The germline gives CDR1 KGHSH, CDR2 LQKENI. With 0 bases removed from V and 13 bases from J, the gap between germline ends came to 12 bases. The CDR3 reads CASSPPTVGLLFF. The CDR3 nucleotides read TGTGCCAGCTCACCACCCACAGTGGGGTTACTGTTTTTT.

In nucleotides, the CDR3 is TGCGCCAGCAGCTCCGGACTAGCGGGAGGGAGGGTAGATACGCAGTATTTT. This encodes CASSSGLAGGRVDTQYF. The rearrangement joins TRBV5-1 to TRBJ2-3, with TRBD2 matching over 15 bases. The ends lost 3 bases at V and 5 bases at J; junction bases unmatched: 7. The CDR3 runs to 17 residues. Germline CDR1 and CDR2: SGHRS and YFSETQ. Full variable domain (outside the CDR3, taken from reference TRBV5-1 and TRBJ2-3): KAGVTQTPRYLIKTRGQQVTLSCSPISGHRSVSWYQQTPGQGLQFLFEYFSETQRNKGNFPGRFSGRQFSNSRSEMNVSTLELGDSALYLCASSSGLAGGRVDTQYFGPGTRLTVL.

The rearrangement links TRBV7-2 to TRBJ2-7; 10 positions agree with TRBD2. This CDR3 region has 16 residues. The V gene's germline CDR1 is SGHTA and CDR2 FQGNSA. Trimming removed 3 bases from V and 0 bases from J; junction bases left unmatched: 5. The CDR3 loop is CASSFESGRASYEQYF. The CDR3 nucleotides are TGTGCCAGCAGCTTCGAGAGCGGGAGGGCCTCCTACGAGCAGTACTTC.

The genes are TRBV5-1 and TRBJ1-1, with D possibly matching TRBD1 (5 bases). Trimming pared 3 bases from V and 1 base from J, leaving 13 bases between. The CDR3 totals 15 residues. Germline V gene lookup returns CDR1 SGHRS and CDR2 YFSETQ. DNA for the CDR3: TGCGCCAGCAGCTGGGGGGGTCAGGCGAACACTGAAGCTTTCTTT. It specifies CASSWGGQANTEAFF.

V usage is TRBV6-6 and J usage is TRBJ1-3; no clear D gene. This CDR3 is built from 15 residues. V dropped 2 bases and J dropped 0 bases, with 8 bases sitting between them. CDR1 and CDR2 (germline): MNHNY, SVGAGI (reference sequence). The CDR3 DNA reads TGTGCCAGCAGTTACGGACGGAGCTCTGGAAACACCATATATTTT. Its protein is CASSYGRSSGNTIYF.